This passage covers 10 T cell receptor beta chains from one sample sequenced in a study of regulatory T cells in long-lasting Graves disease. As for time point: newly diagnosed GD, antithyroid drugs for less than 3 months. From RNA extracted from PBMCs, the TCR library was made. Arm-PCR of CDR3 regions with iRepertoire HTBI primers generated TCR beta libraries. TCRdb re-analysed the multiplex PCR reads in MiXCR, keeping a single row per CDR3 protein. There are 350,000 to 550,000 distinct CDR3 sequences in the sample; approximately 14% occur only once, and roughly 18% lies in the top ten. This sample also appeared in a second study, on T cells in Graves' hyperthyroidism and ophthalmopathy.

The sample in question was peripheral blood mononuclear cells (PBMCs), obtained at new diagnosis, from a patient treated with antithyroid drugs. The receptors derive from a woman in her 50s with Graves disease.

This clonotype was detected ten times or more. The chain has TRBV24-1 and TRBJ2-1; possible D gene TRBD2, 7 bases. The CDR3 covers 15 residues. The germline V and J ends were trimmed by 5 bases and 12 bases, with 22 bases remaining between them. Germline assignment: CDR1 KGHDR and CDR2 SFDVKD. The CDR3 nucleotides are TGTGCCACCAGTGGTCAGGCTAGCGGTAGGGGGGGGCAGTTCTTC. Translation: CATSGQASGRGGQFF.

The rearrangement links TRBV20-1 to TRBJ1-5; D not certain. Germline CDR1 DFQATT, CDR2 SNEGSKA (reference sequence). V was cut by 1 base and J by 5 bases, with 21 bases left in between. The CDR3 loop spans 17 amino acids. The CDR3 nucleotides are TGCAGTGCTAGAGTGGGGTGGGGATCCGACCTTGATCAGCCCCAGCATTTT. This translates into CSARVGWGSDLDQPQHF.

This chain's CDR3 is CASTLWDRNQPQHF. For the CDR3, the DNA is TGTGCCAGCACCTTGTGGGATCGGAATCAGCCCCAGCATTTT. This rearrangement joins TRBV7-8 to TRBJ1-5; the D is unclear. The CDR3 contains 14 residues. CDR1 SGHVS and CDR2 FQNEAQ come from the germline V gene. Deletions cut 7 bases from V and 4 bases from J, with 14 bases between.

This clonotype was observed many times. The chain has TRBV7-3 and TRBJ1-6; 12 positions match TRBD1. The V gene's germline CDR1 is SGHTA and CDR2 FQGTGA. The CDR3 runs 16 residues. Unmatched junction bases numbered 6, after V lost 5 bases and J lost 7 bases. CDR3 DNA sequence: TGTGCCAGCAGCCAAAGGGGACAGGGGGCGAATTCACCCCTCCACTTT. It codes for CASSQRGQGANSPLHF.

This clonotype was counted only a few times. CDR3 sequence (DNA): TGTGCCAGCAGTTCGGGCGCGGGAGTACGGGACGAGCAGTACTTC. It encodes CASSSGAGVRDEQYF. The chain has TRBV12-3 or TRBV12-4 and TRBJ2-7, with 7 bases that match TRBD2. This CDR3 is 15 amino acids long. J lost 5 bases, V lost 4 bases, and 11 bases had no gene match.

At least ten counts were recorded for this clonotype. The chain carries TRBV7-2 and TRBJ1-5, with D possibly being TRBD1 (5 bases). The CDR3 spans 14 residues. CDR1 is SGHTA and CDR2 is FQGNSA in the germline V gene. V was pared by 1 base and J by 3 bases, with 7 bases between. The CDR3 DNA reads TGTGCCAGCAGCTTAGTGACAGACAATCAGCCCCAGCATTTT. This codes for CASSLVTDNQPQHF.

This clonotype occurred a few times. V usage is TRBV9 and J usage is TRBJ2-1, with 10 bases fitting TRBD2. Germline V gene sequence: CDR1 SGDLS, CDR2 YYNGEE. V lost 4 bases and J lost 2; bases outside the gene matches: 3. This CDR3 contains 15 residues. CDR3 in amino acids: CASSNLAGAYNEQFF. The CDR3 bases are TGTGCCAGCAGCAATCTAGCGGGAGCCTACAATGAGCAGTTCTTC.

The chain combines TRBV5-1 with TRBJ1-3, with 7 bases matching TRBD1. CDR3 size: 18 residues. V lost 0 bases, J lost 0 bases, and 9 bases stayed unmatched. Germline CDR1 reads SGHRS; CDR2 reads YFSETQ. The DNA of the CDR3 is TGCGCCAGCAGCTTGGGCCTTTCGAGGGGGCTCTCTGGAAACACCATATATTTT. Its protein product is CASSLGLSRGLSGNTIYF.

In its sample, this clonotype was seen many times. The chain employs TRBV29-1 and TRBJ1-4; perhaps TRBD1 as D (5 bases). The length of the CDR3 is 13 residues. Trimming took 3 bases from V and 8 from J, leaving 13 bases between them. Germline CDR1 is SQVTM and CDR2 is ANQGSEA. The CDR3 region is CSVEGYEGEKLFF. CDR3 DNA sequence: TGCAGCGTTGAGGGGTATGAGGGGGAAAAACTGTTTTTT. The full variable domain, rest sourced from reference TRBV29-1 and TRBJ1-4, is SAVISQKPSRDICQRGTSLTIQCQVDSQVTMMFWYRQQPGQSLTLIATANQGSEATYESGFVIDKFPISRPNLTFSTLTVSNMSPEDSSIYLCSVEGYEGEKLFFGSGTQLSVL.

Ten or more counts support this clonotype. The chain is built from TRBV6-2 or TRBV6-3 and TRBJ1-2; D possibly corresponds to TRBD1 (5 bases). The V end lost 7 bases, the J end lost 1 base, and 16 bases lay between the germline ends. The CDR3 length is 15 residues. Germline values: CDR1 MNHEY, CDR2 SVGEGT. The CDR3, as DNA: TGTGCCAGCACGAGGAGGGCAGGGAATAACTATGGCTACACCTTC. This gives the protein CASTRRAGNNYGYTF.